Ten or more counts support the clone carrying this T cell receptor (beta chain). Time point here: newly diagnosed GD, antithyroid drugs for less than 3 months. Researchers made the TCR library from RNA that was extracted from PBMCs. Guidelines of the American Thyroid Association were used to diagnose Graves' disease. EDTA tubes received around 9 milliliters of collected peripheral blood. These data originate in a study of regulatory T cells in long-lasting Graves disease. V lost 4 bases and J lost 6, with 13 bases in between. Germline V gene data show CDR1 as SGHRS and CDR2 as YFSETQ. The CDR3 is 13 amino acids. The authors built TCR beta libraries using iRepertoire HTBI primers and Arm-PCR of CDR3 regions. TCRdb independently ran MiXCR on the multiplex PCR reads; one entry per CDR3 protein. The table lists about 220,000 distinct CDR3 sequences, approximately 20% of them singletons.

The sequencing here drew on peripheral blood mononuclear cells (PBMCs), taken at new diagnosis, from a patient treated with antithyroid drugs. The TCR was taken from a female donor with Graves disease. V usage is TRBV5-1 and J usage is TRBJ1-1, with D unclear. CDR3 nucleotide sequence: TGCGCCAGCAGCCCCGGGTCAAGGGCTGAAGCTTTCTTT. This sequence encodes CASSPGSRAEAFF.